Below are 13 T cell receptor beta chains sequenced from a single sample in a study of blood T cell repertoires in COVID-19. Produced via immunoSEQ multiplex PCR; TCRdb's table is partial and in-frame only. The repertoire holds under 70,000 clones, with about 89% as singletons. Sequenced input: peripheral blood. Receptors originate from a woman aged 55-70 years with active or convalescent COVID-19.

This clone has just one count. The chain is built from TRBV6-5 and TRBJ1-1; 7 bases match TRBD1. This CDR3 has 14 residues. Germline V gene sequence: CDR1 MNHEY, CDR2 SVGAGI. The junction had 4 bases not matched to a gene; V was cut back by 2 bases and J by 4 bases. The DNA for the CDR3 is TGTGCCAGCAGTTACGCCGGGACAGCCACTGAAGCTTTCTTT. This codes for CASSYAGTATEAFF.

The V and J genes are TRBV19 and TRBJ1-4; 7 nucleotides agree with TRBD1. Germline CDR1 and CDR2: LNHDA and SQIVND (reference sequence). The J segment lost 8 bases and the V segment lost 4 bases, leaving 1 base of the junction unmatched. The CDR3 is 12 residues long. The CDR3 sequence is CASSNRGEKLFF. In DNA form, the CDR3 reads TGTGCCAGTAGTAACAGGGGAGAAAAACTGTTTTTT.

The V gene is TRBV3-1 (or the pseudogene TRBV3-2), the J gene TRBJ1-1; D is perhaps TRBD1 (5 bases). The CDR3 consists of 14 residues. Germline-derived CDR1 and CDR2 are LGHDT and YNNKEL (reference sequence). V was clipped by 1 base and J by 1 base, with 7 bases between them. The CDR3 sequence is CASSQGQGNTEAFF. In DNA form, the CDR3 reads TGTGCCAGCAGCCAAGGCCAGGGGAACACTGAAGCTTTCTTT.

The chain couples TRBV29-1 to TRBJ2-2, with unresolved D. The germline CDR1 and CDR2 sequences are SQVTM and ANQGSEA. This CDR3 contains 12 residues. Trimming removed 4 bases from V and 3 bases from J, with 6 bases in between. DNA for the CDR3: TGCAGCGTTGGTCCCGACACCGGGGAGCTGTTTTTT. This encodes CSVGPDTGELFF.

The CDR3 here is CSVEGQYQETQYF. For the CDR3, the DNA is TGCAGCGTTGAGGGACAGTACCAAGAGACCCAGTACTTC. The chain uses TRBV29-1 and TRBJ2-5; 7 positions agree with TRBD1. Losses at the gene ends were 3 bases for V and 0 bases for J; bases not matched to a gene: 1. The CDR3 consists of 13 residues. Germline V lookup: CDR1 SQVTM, CDR2 ANQGSEA. Full variable domain (outside the CDR3, taken from reference TRBV29-1 and TRBJ2-5): SAVISQKPSRDICQRGTSLTIQCQVDSQVTMMFWYRQQPGQSLTLIATANQGSEATYESGFVIDKFPISRPNLTFSTLTVSNMSPEDSSIYLCSVEGQYQETQYFGPGTRLLVL.

The rearrangement uses TRBV19 and TRBJ1-1, with D tentatively TRBD1 (6 bases). This CDR3 is 15 amino acids long. Germline V CDR1 and CDR2: LNHDA, SQIVND (reference sequence). Trimming stripped 5 bases from V and 1 base from J, with 14 bases between. The CDR3 sequence: CASSPRQAQNTEAFF. CDR3 nucleotide sequence: TGTGCCAGTAGTCCTCGACAGGCCCAGAACACTGAAGCTTTCTTT.

The CDR3 spells CARRIPSSSYNEQFF. In nucleotides, the CDR3 is TGTGCCAGGAGAATCCCCTCTAGCTCCTACAATGAGCAGTTCTTC. The rearrangement links TRBV2 to TRBJ2-1; the D is unclear. Germline V gene lookup returns CDR1 SNHLY and CDR2 FYNNEI. The CDR3 length is 15 residues. V shed 9 bases and J shed 0 bases, with 15 bases lying between them.

V usage is TRBV24-1 and J usage is TRBJ2-5; TRBD1 agrees at 10 bases. This CDR3 is built from 14 residues. Germline CDR1 KGHDR, CDR2 SFDVKD. J was trimmed by 2 bases and V by 6 bases; bases with no gene match: 2. The DNA for the CDR3 is TGTGCCACCAGTCTGGACAGGGGGCAAGAGACCCAGTACTTC. This encodes CATSLDRGQETQYF.

CDR3 sequence: CASSLDSGPGNTIYF. The CDR3 coding sequence is TGTGCCAGCAGCTTAGACTCAGGGCCTGGAAACACCATATATTTT. The chain joins TRBV7-3 to TRBJ1-3; D might be TRBD1 (5 bases). With 2 bases removed from V and 2 bases from J, the gap between germline ends came to 10 bases. CDR3 size: 15 residues. CDR1 is SGHTA and CDR2 is FQGTGA in the germline V gene.

This chain links TRBV18 with TRBJ2-2; D unclear. Germline lookup yields CDR1 KGHSH and CDR2 LQKENI. V was shortened by 4 bases and J by 11 bases, with 11 bases between the two germline ends. The CDR3 is 12 amino acids. CDR3 bases: TGTGCCAGCTCACAATTGGGCCCCGAGCTGTTTTTT. It is translated as CASSQLGPELFF.

The DNA for the CDR3 is TGTGCCAGTAGAGAAAGCGGGGGGCCGCAACAAGAGACCCAGTACTTC. Encoded protein: CASRESGGPQQETQYF. J is TRBJ2-5 and V is TRBV19; TRBD2 matches at 9 bases. This CDR3 has 16 residues. Germline V gene data show CDR1 as LNHDA and CDR2 as SQIVND (reference sequence). The ends lost 6 bases at V and 2 bases at J; junction bases unmatched: 10.

The chain combines TRBV3-1 (or the pseudogene TRBV3-2) with TRBJ2-5; 8 positions match TRBD1. The V and J ends lost 4 bases and 4 bases, in that order; junction bases with no gene match: 2. This CDR3 has 13 residues. Germline V gives CDR1 LGHDT, CDR2 YNNKEL (reference sequence). The CDR3: CASSRTGGETQYF. The DNA of the CDR3 is TGTGCCAGCAGCCGAACAGGGGGAGAGACCCAGTACTTC.

The rearrangement joins TRBV10-1 to TRBJ2-3; D remains unclear. The CDR3 covers 15 residues. V lost 2 bases, J lost 0 bases, and 9 bases lay in between. Germline-derived CDR1 and CDR2 are WNHNN and SYGVQD (reference sequence). CDR3 sequence (DNA): TGCGCCAGCAGTGAGGAGCAGACTAGCACAGATACGCAGTATTTT. Its protein is CASSEEQTSTDTQYF.